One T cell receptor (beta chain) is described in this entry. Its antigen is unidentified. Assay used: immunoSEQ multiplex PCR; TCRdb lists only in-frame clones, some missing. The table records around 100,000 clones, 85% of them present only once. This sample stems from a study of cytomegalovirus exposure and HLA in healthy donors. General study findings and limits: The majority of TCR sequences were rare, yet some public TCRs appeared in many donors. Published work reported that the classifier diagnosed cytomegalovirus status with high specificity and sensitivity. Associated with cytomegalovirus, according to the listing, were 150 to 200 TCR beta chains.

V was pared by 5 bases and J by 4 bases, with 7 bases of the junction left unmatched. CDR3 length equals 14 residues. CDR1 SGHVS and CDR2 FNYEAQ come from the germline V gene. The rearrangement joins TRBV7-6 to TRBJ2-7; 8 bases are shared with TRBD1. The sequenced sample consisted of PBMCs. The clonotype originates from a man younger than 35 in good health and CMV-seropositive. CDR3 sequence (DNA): TGTGCCAGCAGCCGAGGGACAGGTTATTACGAGCAGTACTTC. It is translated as CASSRGTGYYEQYF.